These T cell receptor beta chains were read from a single sample in a study of cytomegalovirus exposure and HLA in healthy donors. Here immunoSEQ multiplex PCR was the method, and the copy in TCRdb shows in-frame clones only, minus some. The sample has approximately 60,000 clones; roughly 80% are singletons. The specimen was PBMCs. These receptors were obtained from a man under 40 in good health and CMV-seronegative. The CDR3 runs from the conserved cysteine through the conserved F or W. D genes are given only for firm matches. Size is omitted from some rows. Given values are once, few, many or a class for expanded clones.

15	NA	TRBV5-1	TRBJ1-1	NA	CASSLEAGLNTEAFF	TGCGCCAGCAGCTTGGAAGCAGGGTTGAACACTGAAGCTTTCTTT
15	NA	TRBV7-6	TRBJ1-3	NA	CASSLGLFSGNTIYF	TGTGCCAGCAGCCTAGGACTGTTCTCTGGAAACACCATATATTTT
15	TRBD2	TRBV11-3	TRBJ2-1	NA	CASREGGGRYNEQFF	TGTGCCAGCAGGGAGGGCGGGGGGAGATACAATGAGCAGTTCTTC
15	TRBD1	TRBV5-1	TRBJ2-7	once	CASSKDPGQSYEQYF	TGCGCCAGCAGCAAAGATCCGGGACAGAGTTACGAGCAGTACTTC
14	TRBD2	TRBV5-1	TRBJ2-1	once	CASRVLAGGDEQFF	TGCGCCAGCAGAGTCCTAGCGGGGGGCGATGAGCAGTTCTTC
14	TRBD1	TRBV5-1	TRBJ1-2	NA	CASSLPTGDYGYTF	TGCGCCAGCAGCTTACCTACAGGGGACTATGGCTACACCTTC
16	TRBD2	TRBV6-5	TRBJ2-1	NA	CASSYVAGGAYNEQFF	TGTGCCAGCAGTTACGTAGCGGGAGGGGCCTACAATGAGCAGTTCTTC
16	NA	TRBV6-6	TRBJ2-4	NA	CASSYSGFWGKNIQYF	TGTGCCAGCAGTTATTCGGGGTTCTGGGGCAAAAACATTCAGTACTTC
14	NA	TRBV19	TRBJ2-3	NA	CASTPQVASDTQYF	TGTGCCAGTACCCCTCAGGTGGCGTCAGATACGCAGTATTTT
13	NA	TRBV10-3	TRBJ1-1	NA	CAISVRGNTEAFF	TGTGCCATCAGTGTGAGAGGGAACACTGAAGCTTTCTTT
15	TRBD2	TRBV6-5	TRBJ2-1	NA	CASRQLAIGNNEQFF	TGTGCCAGCAGACAACTAGCGATTGGTAACAATGAGCAGTTCTTC
15	TRBD1	TRBV28	TRBJ2-7	once	CASSLGAQGRGEQYF	TGTGCCAGCAGTTTAGGTGCACAGGGCAGGGGGGAGCAGTACTTC
11	NA	TRBV11-3	TRBJ2-1	NA	CASSRRLEQFF	TGTGCCAGCAGCCGGCGACTTGAGCAGTTCTTC
17	TRBD2	TRBV19	TRBJ2-7	once	CASSRGLAGGPPYEQYF	TGTGCCAGTAGTAGGGGACTAGCGGGAGGGCCTCCCTACGAGCAGTACTTC
14	NA	TRBV25-1	TRBJ2-1	NA	CASSASGFYNEQFF	TGTGCCAGCAGTGCCTCAGGGTTCTACAATGAGCAGTTCTTC
16	NA	TRBV15	TRBJ2-6	NA	CATSSQGGSGANVLTF	TGTGCCACCAGCTCCCAGGGAGGCTCTGGGGCCAACGTCCTGACTTTC
14	TRBD1	TRBV15	TRBJ2-1	NA	CATSNQDRRGEQFF	TGTGCCACCAGCAATCAGGACAGGCGTGGTGAGCAGTTCTTC
15	TRBD1	TRBV7-3	TRBJ1-6	NA	CASSWTGGRNSPLHF	TGTGCCAGCAGCTGGACAGGGGGCCGTAATTCACCCCTCCACTTT
17	TRBD2	TRBV7-9	TRBJ2-6	NA	CASSLSWGGSGANVLTF	TGTGCCAGCAGCTTAAGCTGGGGGGGCTCTGGGGCCAACGTCCTGACTTTC
14	TRBD1	TRBV18	TRBJ1-5	NA	CASSPYGTEQPQHF	TGTGCCAGCTCACCGTACGGGACAGAACAGCCCCAGCATTTT
14	NA	TRBV19	TRBJ1-1	NA	CASSLQTMNTEAFF	TGTGCCAGTAGTCTTCAAACAATGAACACTGAAGCTTTCTTT
15	NA	TRBV5-4	TRBJ2-5	NA	CASSLDSALEETQYF	TGTGCCAGCAGCTTGGATAGCGCCCTTGAGGAGACCCAGTACTTC
13	TRBD1	TRBV6-1	TRBJ1-1	NA	CASRQGLNTEAFF	TGTGCCAGTAGACAGGGCTTGAACACTGAAGCTTTCTTT